What follows are 10 T cell receptor beta chains derived from one specimen sequenced in a study of blood T cells in healthy people across ages. Primers used in a second PCR of about 6 to 11 cycles were a sample-barcoded 5' primer and a J-beta primer mix. TCRdb processed the 5' RACE reads anew with MiXCR; each CDR3 protein has one entry. Found here are over 700,000 distinct CDR3 sequences, approximately 55% of them singletons; the top ten hold around 40%. Sequencing used blood. Source of these receptors: an older man in good health.

This chain uses TRBV9 with TRBJ2-7; D is unclear. The CDR3 has 16 amino acids. Germline CDR1 SGDLS, CDR2 YYNGEE. V was cut by 0 bases and J by 10 bases, with 23 bases left in between. The CDR3 protein is CASSVGGRTPRWSQYF. The CDR3 bases are TGTGCCAGCAGCGTAGGAGGCCGGACCCCTCGTTGGAGCCAGTACTTC.

This rearrangement joins TRBV18 to TRBJ2-3; 7 nucleotides agree with TRBD1. Losses at the gene ends were 0 bases for V and 9 bases for J; bases not matched to a gene: 9. Germline V CDR1 and CDR2: KGHSH, LQKENI. This CDR3 has 15 residues. The CDR3 reads CASSPPGGLRITQYF. The CDR3 nucleotides are TGTGCCAGCTCACCACCAGGGGGCCTGCGTATAACGCAGTATTTT.

This chain links TRBV6-6 with TRBJ1-4, with D unresolved. Germline-derived CDR1 and CDR2 are MNHNY and SVGAGI (reference sequence). The length of the CDR3 is 15 residues. The V gene lost 1 base and the J gene lost 8 bases, with 14 bases spanning the gap. The CDR3 DNA reads as TGTGCCAGCAGTTACTTCGGGATCCAAGGGGAAAAACTGTTTTTT. It yields the protein CASSYFGIQGEKLFF.

The rearrangement joins TRBV24-1 to TRBJ2-5; D not resolved. The tail of the sequence fits TRBJ2-7 better, so the J call may be wrong. Germline V gene data show CDR1 as KGHDR and CDR2 as SFDVKD. The CDR3 has 13 residues. DNA of the CDR3: TGTGCCACCAGTGGGGGATCCGCCTACGAGCAGTACTTC. It yields the protein CATSGGSAYEQYF.

This chain uses TRBV3-1 with TRBJ2-7; TRBD1 might be the D (5 bases). Germline CDR1 LGHDT, CDR2 YNNKEL (reference sequence). The CDR3 length is 14 residues. V shed 1 base and J shed 6 bases, with 13 bases lying between them. The CDR3 here is CASSQVAAQGEQYF. The CDR3 bases are TGTGCCAGCAGCCAAGTCGCAGCGCAGGGCGAGCAGTACTTC.

The chain couples TRBV4-1 to TRBJ2-1; D not resolved. Germline V gives CDR1 MGHRA, CDR2 YSYEKL. V lost 1 base and J lost 5, with 9 bases in between. The CDR3 has 14 amino acids. CDR3 in amino acids: CASSQAELNNEQFF. CDR3 DNA sequence: TGCGCCAGCAGCCAAGCGGAGCTAAACAATGAGCAGTTCTTC.

V gene TRBV7-9 combines with J gene TRBJ1-1; TRBD1 might be the D (5 bases). The germline V and J ends were trimmed by 2 bases and 3 bases, with 16 bases remaining between them. Germline V gene data show CDR1 as SEHNR and CDR2 as FQNEAQ (reference sequence). This CDR3 is 16 amino acids long. The CDR3 sequence is CASSLNWGGKDTEAFF. The CDR3 nucleotides are TGTGCCAGCAGCTTAAATTGGGGGGGGAAGGACACTGAAGCTTTCTTT.

The chain uses TRBV5-1 and TRBJ2-7, with D possibly being TRBD1 or TRBD2 (5 bases each). This CDR3 has 12 residues. The germline CDR1 and CDR2 sequences are SGHRS and YFSETQ. Deletions cut 4 bases from V and 7 bases from J, with 12 bases between. CDR3 loop: CASSPGTGEQYF. CDR3 coding DNA: TGCGCCAGCAGCCCTGGGACGGGGGAGCAGTACTTC.

The chain uses TRBV2 and TRBJ2-6, with TRBD1 identical over 12 bases. The CDR3 extends over 15 amino acids. Germline CDR1 SNHLY, CDR2 FYNNEI. Trimming removed 10 bases from V and 3 bases from J; junction bases left unmatched: 4. The CDR3 DNA sequence: TGTGCCATCCGGGACAGGGGGCGTGGGGCCAACGTCCTGACTTTC. Its translation is CAIRDRGRGANVLTF.

This clonotype was seen a handful of times. The DNA for the CDR3 is TGTGCCAGCTCACCGGGGACCCGTGGCGAAGAGACCCAGTACTTC. This translates into CASSPGTRGEETQYF. This sequence joins TRBV18 and TRBJ2-5; D assignment may be TRBD1 or TRBD2 (5 bases each). The V end was cut by 3 bases, the J end by 3 bases, with 14 bases between. The CDR3 covers 15 residues. Germline V lookup: CDR1 KGHSH, CDR2 LQKENI.